These 25 T cell receptor beta chains originate from one sample sequenced in a study of blood T cell repertoires in COVID-19. TCRdb's copy holds only in-frame clones and misses some; the assay was immunoSEQ multiplex PCR. The sample lists 95,000 to 150,000 clones, over 75% seen once, with about 6.9% in the top ten. The material sequenced was peripheral blood. These receptor sequences come from a man older than 75 with active or convalescent COVID-19.

The chain links TRBV5-5 to TRBJ2-1, with 8 positions matching TRBD1. This CDR3 contains 15 residues. Looked up from germline, CDR1 is SGHKS and CDR2 is YYEKEE (reference sequence). The ends lost 8 bases at V and 8 bases at J; junction bases unmatched: 15. The CDR3 loop is CASQEQGQAAYEQFF. The CDR3 nucleotides are TGTGCCAGTCAAGAACAGGGACAGGCGGCTTATGAGCAGTTCTTC.

The sample holds a few counts of this clone. This chain connects TRBV28 to TRBJ1-3, with D unclear. The germline V gene has CDR1 MDHEN and CDR2 SYDVKM. The CDR3 has 14 residues. V was clipped by 3 bases and J by 0 bases, with 6 bases between them. As DNA, the CDR3 is TGTGCCAGCAGTTTGGTCAGCTCTGGAAACACCATATATTTT. Protein product: CASSLVSSGNTIYF.

The chain has TRBV5-1 and TRBJ1-4, with a tentative D call TRBD1 (6 bases). Germline CDR1 reads SGHRS; CDR2 reads YFSETQ. V lost 0 bases and J lost 8, with 14 bases in between. The CDR3 has 15 residues. The CDR3 loop is CASSLGPGEGEKLFF. CDR3 nucleotides: TGCGCCAGCAGCTTGGGGCCAGGGGAGGGAGAAAAACTGTTTTTT.

The chain combines TRBV19 with TRBJ1-5; 9 bases agree with TRBD1. Germline V gives CDR1 LNHDA, CDR2 SQIVND (reference sequence). V gave up 10 bases and J gave up 3 bases; unmatched junction bases: 10. The CDR3 consists of 15 residues. The DNA for the CDR3 is TGTGCCACTAAAAGGGGGACAGGGACCAATCAGCCCCAGCATTTT. It is translated as CATKRGTGTNQPQHF.

The rearrangement uses TRBV5-1 and TRBJ1-2, with D possibly matching TRBD1 (6 bases). The CDR3 contains 16 residues. V gave up 0 bases and J gave up 4 bases, with 16 bases separating them. Germline values: CDR1 SGHRS, CDR2 YFSETQ. The CDR3 region is CASSLAKGQKSYGYTF. CDR3 DNA: TGCGCCAGCAGCTTGGCCAAGGGACAAAAGAGCTATGGCTACACCTTC.

The CDR3: CASSLTLAGAAETQYF. For the CDR3, the DNA is TGTGCCAGCAGCCTTACGCTAGCGGGAGCGGCAGAGACCCAGTACTTC. V and J are TRBV11-2 and TRBJ2-5; 10 positions agree with TRBD2. CDR1 is SGHAT and CDR2 is FQNNGV in the germline V gene. The V gene end was trimmed by 5 bases and the J gene end by 4 bases; junction bases not matched to a gene: 10. The CDR3 has 16 residues.

The chain's CDR3 is CASSREVGTDTQYF. CDR3 sequence (DNA): TGTGCCAGCAGCAGGGAGGTTGGCACAGATACGCAGTATTTT. The rearrangement links TRBV6-1 to TRBJ2-3; possibly TRBD2 for D (6 bases). The CDR3 has 14 amino acids. Trimming pared 6 bases from V and 1 base from J, leaving 11 bases between. From germline, CDR1 is MNHNS and CDR2 SASEGT.

The chain recombines TRBV6-6 with TRBJ1-2; TRBD1 agrees at 9 bases. CDR1 and CDR2 (germline): MNHNY, SVGAGI (reference sequence). Trimming cost V 5 bases and J 4 bases; bases outside gene matches: 5. The CDR3 is made up of 14 amino acids. The CDR3 here is CASSGGTGPYGYTF. The CDR3 nucleotides read TGTGCCAGCAGTGGGGGGACAGGGCCCTATGGCTACACCTTC.

The rearrangement uses TRBV3-1 (or the pseudogene TRBV3-2) and TRBJ1-3; no reliable D call. Germline assignment: CDR1 LGHDT and CDR2 YNNKEL (reference sequence). V was clipped by 1 base and J by 0 bases, with 10 bases between them. There are 16 residues in the CDR3. The DNA for the CDR3 is TGTGCCAGCAGCCAAGGTACAAGTTACTCTGGAAACACCATATATTTT. It encodes CASSQGTSYSGNTIYF.

This chain connects TRBV29-1 to TRBJ1-1, with TRBD1 as a possible D gene (5 bases). CDR1 and CDR2 from the germline V gene are SQVTM and ANQGSEA. The CDR3 extends over 13 amino acids. V was shortened by 3 bases and J by 4 bases, with 12 bases between the two germline ends. CDR3 DNA sequence: TGCAGCGTTGACAACGGGGGTGGCACTGAAGCTTTCTTT. Translated, it gives CSVDNGGGTEAFF.

The V and J genes are TRBV10-3 and TRBJ1-5; tentatively, D is TRBD1 (5 bases). CDR1 is ENHRY and CDR2 is SYGVKD in the germline V gene. V dropped 5 bases and J dropped 3 bases, with 8 bases sitting between them. The CDR3 extends over 13 amino acids. CDR3 coding DNA: TGTGCCATCAGTCCAGGGTTCAATCAGCCCCAGCATTTT. This sequence encodes CAISPGFNQPQHF.

The chain links TRBV20-1 to TRBJ1-2; no firm D call. The germline V gene has CDR1 DFQATT and CDR2 SNEGSKA (reference sequence). The CDR3 spans 11 residues. Deletions cut 3 bases from V and 2 bases from J, with 4 bases between. This chain's CDR3 is CSASRNYGYTF. In nucleotides, the CDR3 is TGCAGTGCTAGCCGGAACTATGGCTACACCTTC.

CDR3 bases: TGTGCCACCAGCCAAACCCGATCAGCGGGAGGGAACAATGAGCAGTTCTTC. Translation gives CATSQTRSAGGNNEQFF. J is TRBJ2-1 and V is TRBV15; 10 nucleotides match TRBD2. This CDR3 has 17 residues. Germline V lookup: CDR1 LNHNV, CDR2 YYDKDF (reference sequence). V trimming: 5 bases; J trimming: 5 bases; junction bases outside the gene matches: 12.

The chain combines TRBV2 with TRBJ1-2, with 9 bases fitting TRBD1. From germline, CDR1 is SNHLY and CDR2 FYNNEI. Trimming removed 6 bases from V and 6 bases from J; junction bases left unmatched: 11. The CDR3 spans 15 residues. The CDR3 region has the DNA TGTGCCAGCAGGAAGGGACAGGGTTTTCGGGATGGCTACACCTTC. Amino acids: CASRKGQGFRDGYTF.

The chain has TRBV6-5 and TRBJ2-1; TRBD2 matches at 11 bases. Germline lookup yields CDR1 MNHEY and CDR2 SVGAGI. CDR3 size: 14 residues. Losses at the gene ends were 9 bases for V and 4 bases for J; bases not matched to a gene: 5. This chain's CDR3 is CASSGGAGYNEQFF. As DNA, the CDR3 is TGTGCCAGTAGCGGGGGGGCCGGGTACAATGAGCAGTTCTTC.

This rearrangement joins TRBV5-4 to TRBJ1-2; D ambiguous. The CDR3 has 15 amino acids. The V gene lost 2 bases and the J gene lost 8 bases, with 19 bases spanning the gap. Germline lookup yields CDR1 SGHNT and CDR2 YYREEE (reference sequence). CDR3 DNA sequence: TGTGCCAGCAGCTTCCCGGGTGACTCAAACGGAGGCTACACCTTC. This encodes CASSFPGDSNGGYTF.

J is TRBJ1-3 and V is TRBV3-1 (or the pseudogene TRBV3-2), with D tentatively TRBD1 (6 bases). The CDR3 sequence is 18 residues long. Trimming left V 5 bases short and J 0 bases short, with 20 bases between. Germline V gene sequence: CDR1 LGHDT, CDR2 YNNKEL (reference sequence). The CDR3, as DNA: TGTGCCAGCAGCGCCAGGCTCCTACAGGGCCTCTCTGGAAACACCATATATTTT. Translating it yields CASSARLLQGLSGNTIYF.

The V and J genes are TRBV28 and TRBJ1-1; D remains unclear. Trimming shortened V by 6 bases and J by 0 bases, and 8 bases separated the two germline ends. From germline, CDR1 is MDHEN and CDR2 SYDVKM. This CDR3 region has 13 residues. In DNA, the CDR3 is TGTGCCAGCAGCCCCAGGATGAACACTGAAGCTTTCTTT. Translated: CASSPRMNTEAFF.

This chain links TRBV5-1 with TRBJ2-7; possible D gene TRBD1, 5 bases. CDR1 SGHRS and CDR2 YFSETQ come from the germline V gene. The V end was cut by 0 bases, the J end by 2 bases, with 6 bases between. The CDR3 runs to 13 residues. CDR3 coding DNA: TGCGCCAGCAGCTTGGCAGGGCCCTACGAGCAGTACTTC. It translates to CASSLAGPYEQYF.

The rearrangement uses TRBV18 and TRBJ1-6; D is unresolved. The CDR3 contains 16 residues. The V gene's germline CDR1 is KGHSH and CDR2 LQKENI. V shed 1 base and J shed 0 bases, with 7 bases lying between them. CDR3 sequence: CASSPQESSYNSPLHF. The CDR3, as DNA: TGTGCCAGCTCACCACAGGAGAGCTCCTATAATTCACCCCTCCACTTT.

This clone occurred a few times. The chain joins TRBV6-2 or TRBV6-3 to TRBJ2-7; 14 bases map to TRBD2. The ends lost 6 bases at V and 4 bases at J; junction bases unmatched: 2. The CDR3 extends over 14 amino acids. CDR1 and CDR2 (germline): MNHEY, SVGEGT. CDR3 sequence reads: CASSRTSGRYEQYF. Written as DNA, the CDR3 is TGTGCCAGCAGCCGGACTAGCGGGAGGTACGAGCAGTACTTC.

V is TRBV6-1 and J is TRBJ2-7; 7 bases line up with TRBD1. Germline CDR1 MNHNS, CDR2 SASEGT. V lost 1 base to trimming and J lost 2 bases; unmatched junction nucleotides: 2. The length of the CDR3 is 14 residues. In DNA form, the CDR3 reads TGTGCCAGCAGTGAAGACAGGGGCCCCTACGAGCAGTACTTC. It encodes CASSEDRGPYEQYF.

The rearrangement joins TRBV6-5 to TRBJ1-3; D is unresolved. Germline assignment: CDR1 MNHEY and CDR2 SVGAGI. Trimming removed 6 bases from V and 4 bases from J, with 13 bases in between. There are 14 residues in the CDR3. The CDR3 nucleotides read TGTGCCAGCAGCCGGCAGGCGAGAGGAAACACCATATATTTT. This gives the protein CASSRQARGNTIYF.

This chain connects TRBV3-1 (or the pseudogene TRBV3-2) to TRBJ1-3; TRBD1 might be the D (5 bases). From germline, CDR1 is LGHDT and CDR2 YNNKEL (reference sequence). The CDR3 loop spans 14 amino acids. The V end was cut by 4 bases, the J end by 0 bases, with 7 bases between. The CDR3 nucleotides are TGTGCCAGCAGCCTGACAGACTCTGGAAACACCATATATTTT. Its protein product is CASSLTDSGNTIYF.

The chain carries TRBV9 and TRBJ2-3, with TRBD2 identical over 9 bases. The V gene end was trimmed by 4 bases and the J gene end by 5 bases; junction bases not matched to a gene: 5. Germline CDR1 is SGDLS and CDR2 is YYNGEE. The CDR3 sequence is 14 residues long. The CDR3 here is CASSPRGGRDTQYF. The CDR3 nucleotides read TGTGCCAGCAGCCCGCGGGGGGGCCGAGATACGCAGTATTTT. Variable domain in full (rest from reference TRBV9 and TRBJ2-3): DSGVTQTPKHLITATGQRVTLRCSPRSGDLSVYWYQQSLDQGLQFLIQYYNGEERAKGNILERFSAQQFPDLHSELNLSSLELGDSALYFCASSPRGGRDTQYFGPGTRLTVL.